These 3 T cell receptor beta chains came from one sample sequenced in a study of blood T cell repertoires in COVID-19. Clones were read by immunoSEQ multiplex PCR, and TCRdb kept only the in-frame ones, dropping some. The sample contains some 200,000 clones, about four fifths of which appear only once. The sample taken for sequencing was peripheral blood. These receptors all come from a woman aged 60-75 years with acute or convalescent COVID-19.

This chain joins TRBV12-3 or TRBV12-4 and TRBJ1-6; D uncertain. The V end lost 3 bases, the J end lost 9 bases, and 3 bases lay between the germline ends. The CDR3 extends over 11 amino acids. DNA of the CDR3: TGTGCCAGCAGTTTCGGTTCACCCCTCCACTTT. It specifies CASSFGSPLHF.

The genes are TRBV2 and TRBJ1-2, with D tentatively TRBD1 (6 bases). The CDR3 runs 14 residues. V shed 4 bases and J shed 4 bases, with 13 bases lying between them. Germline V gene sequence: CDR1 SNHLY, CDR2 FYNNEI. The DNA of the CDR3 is TGTGCCAGCAGTGTAGGGGGGGACCTCTATGGCTACACCTTC. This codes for CASSVGGDLYGYTF. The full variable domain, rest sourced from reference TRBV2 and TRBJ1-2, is EPEVTQTPSHQVTQMGQEVILRCVPISNHLYFYWYRQILGQKVEFLVSFYNNEISEKSEIFDDQFSVERPDGSNFTLKIRSTKLEDSAMYFCASSVGGDLYGYTFGSGTRLTVV.

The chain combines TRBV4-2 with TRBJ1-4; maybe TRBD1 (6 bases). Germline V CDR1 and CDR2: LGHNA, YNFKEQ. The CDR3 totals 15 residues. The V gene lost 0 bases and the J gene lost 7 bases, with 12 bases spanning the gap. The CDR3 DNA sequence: TGTGCCAGCAGCCAAGAACAGGGAGAAGTTGAAAAACTGTTTTTT. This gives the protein CASSQEQGEVEKLFF.